A selection of T cell receptor beta chains follows, all from one sample in a study of response to subunit inactivated influenza vaccine. TCRdb independently ran MiXCR on the RT-PCR reads; one entry per CDR3 protein. The repertoire includes around 790,000 distinct CDR3 sequences, 21% of them detected once, and about 9.4% sits in the top ten. The source material was PBMCs from blood, sampled 5 days after vaccination. These receptors originate from a man aged 45 to 65 who received an inactivated influenza vaccine. The CDR3 runs from the conserved cysteine through the conserved F or W. The D gene is left open where the match is weak. Size tells how often a clone was seen (once, few, many) or the class of an expanded clone, and some rows leave it out.

J | D | size | V | CDR3 | DNA
TRBJ2-1 | - | few | TRBV5-5 | CASSLLGSTYNEQFF | TGTGCCAGCAGCTTGCTCGGCTCGACCTACAATGAGCAGTTCTTC
TRBJ2-7 | - | - | TRBV2 | CASSDLPDLEGYF | TGTGCCAGCAGTGACTTGCCGGACCTTGAGGGGTACTTC
TRBJ1-5 | - | - | TRBV10-3 | CAGPQFGNQPQHF | TGTGCCGGACCCCAGTTCGGGAATCAGCCCCAGCATTTT
TRBJ1-4 | - | few | TRBV4-3 | CASSQDSQVATNEKLFF | TGCGCCAGCAGCCAAGATAGCCAGGTTGCAACTAATGAAAAACTGTTTTTT
TRBJ1-4 | - | few | TRBV7-8 | CASSFRTKPTNEKLFF | TGTGCCAGCAGCTTCCGGACGAAACCAACTAATGAAAAACTGTTTTTT
TRBJ2-7 | TRBD2 | - | TRBV28 | CASRLAGSKSYEQYF | TGTGCCAGCCGGCTAGCGGGGTCTAAGTCCTACGAGCAGTACTTC
TRBJ1-3 | TRBD1 | few | TRBV20-1 | CSARFTGDSGNTIYF | TGCAGTGCTAGATTCACAGGGGACTCTGGAAACACCATATATTTT
TRBJ2-1 | TRBD2 | - | TRBV7-2 | CASSLGVGRRHNEQFF | TGTGCCAGCAGCTTAGGGGTCGGGAGGCGGCACAATGAGCAGTTCTTC
TRBJ2-5 | - | - | TRBV28 | CASSARYSQETQYF | TGTGCCAGCAGTGCCCGGTATAGTCAAGAGACCCAGTACTTC
TRBJ2-5 | - | - | TRBV10-3 | CAISESNGLETQYF | TGTGCCATCAGTGAGTCGAATGGGTTGGAGACCCAGTACTTC
TRBJ1-5 | TRBD1 | - | TRBV20-1 | CSAHPGQVNQPQHF | TGCAGTGCCCACCCGGGACAGGTCAATCAGCCCCAGCATTTT
TRBJ2-4 | - | - | TRBV4-3 | CASSQDWGSGAKNIQYF | TGCGCCAGCAGCCAAGATTGGGGTTCTGGGGCCAAAAACATTCAGTACTTC
TRBJ2-5 | TRBD1 | - | TRBV25-1 | CASSVGGALETQYF | TGTGCCAGCAGTGTAGGGGGCGCGTTGGAGACCCAGTACTTC
TRBJ2-7 | - | - | TRBV6-2/TRBV6-3 | CASSRPRTGNYEQYF | TGTGCCAGCAGTAGGCCTCGGACGGGAAACTACGAGCAGTACTTC
TRBJ1-6 | - | few | TRBV6-1 | CASGTGIYNSPLHF | TGTGCCAGCGGTACAGGAATCTATAATTCACCCCTCCACTTT
TRBJ1-5 | - | few | TRBV11-3 | CASTPRRLFNQPQHF | TGTGCCAGCACTCCCCGACGGCTATTTAATCAGCCCCAGCATTTT
TRBJ1-5 | - | - | TRBV20-1 | CSVRRINQPQHF | TGCAGTGTACGACGGATTAATCAGCCCCAGCATTTT
TRBJ2-7 | - | - | TRBV20-1 | CSARDLFAESSYEQYF | TGCAGTGCTAGAGATCTATTTGCGGAGAGCTCCTACGAGCAGTACTTC
TRBJ2-1 | - | - | TRBV12-3/TRBV12-4 | CASSSPLLGNEQFF | TGTGCCAGCAGTTCCCCCCTGCTAGGGAATGAGCAGTTCTTC
TRBJ2-5 | - | - | TRBV10-1 | CASMIQGETQYF | TGCGCCAGCATGATTCAGGGGGAGACCCAGTACTTC
TRBJ1-2 | - | - | TRBV25-1 | CAITGPHGGYTF | TGTGCCATCACCGGCCCGCACGGTGGCTACACCTTC
TRBJ1-2 | - | many | TRBV6-1 | CATIIPGGRGGYTF | TGTGCAACGATTATTCCGGGGGGGCGTGGTGGCTACACCTTC
TRBJ2-1 | TRBD1 | few | TRBV27 | CASRLTGLLVNEQFF | TGTGCCAGCAGATTGACAGGGTTATTAGTCAATGAGCAGTTCTTC
TRBJ2-1 | TRBD2 | few | TRBV20-1 | CSARRASGRSTQFF | TGCAGTGCTAGACGGGCTAGCGGGAGAAGTACGCAGTTCTTC
TRBJ2-1 | TRBD2 | once | TRBV20-1 | CSAMGLAGGGSYNEQFF | TGCAGTGCCATGGGACTAGCGGGGGGGGGCTCCTACAATGAGCAGTTCTTC
TRBJ1-5 | TRBD1 | - | TRBV25-1 | CASITTGRKGKPQHF | TGTGCCAGCATAACGACAGGGAGGAAGGGGAAGCCCCAGCATTTT
TRBJ2-7 | - | few | TRBV6-1 | CASRSDRIPLEQYF | TGTGCCAGCAGGTCCGACAGGATCCCCCTCGAGCAGTACTTC
TRBJ2-3 | - | few | TRBV3-1 | CASSQSGPLTDTQYF | TGTGCCAGCAGCCAATCCGGGCCACTCACAGATACGCAGTATTTT
TRBJ2-1 | TRBD2 | - | TRBV20-1 | CSAREGTSGYNEQFF | TGCAGTGCTAGAGAAGGGACTAGCGGCTACAATGAGCAGTTCTTC
TRBJ2-5 | - | few | TRBV28 | CASKQGLQETQYF | TGTGCCAGCAAACAGGGACTCCAAGAGACCCAGTACTTC
TRBJ2-1 | TRBD2 | - | TRBV5-5 | CASSRVSGTYNEQFF | TGTGCCAGCAGCCGGGTTAGCGGGACCTACAATGAGCAGTTCTTC
TRBJ2-1 | - | - | TRBV5-6 | CASSVYKAEQFF | TGTGCCAGCAGCGTATACAAGGCTGAGCAGTTCTTC
TRBJ2-7 | - | few | TRBV7-9 | CASTPPGDFNEQYF | TGTGCCAGCACCCCACCAGGAGATTTCAACGAGCAGTACTTC
TRBJ2-2 | - | - | TRBV10-1 | CASSSRLGQNTGELFF | TGCGCCAGCAGTTCCCGACTAGGGCAGAACACCGGGGAGCTGTTTTTT
TRBJ1-1 | - | - | TRBV29-1 | CSVARRTNTEAFF | TGCAGCGTTGCCAGACGAACGAACACTGAAGCTTTCTTT
TRBJ1-1 | - | - | TRBV4-3 | CASSQEYPGPAEAFF | TGCGCCAGCAGCCAAGAATACCCGGGTCCCGCTGAAGCTTTCTTT
TRBJ2-7 | - | many | TRBV25-1 | CASSERDSSYEQYF | TGTGCCAGCAGTGAGCGGGACAGCTCCTACGAGCAGTACTTC
TRBJ1-2 | - | - | TRBV7-2 | CASSLSPAYYGYTF | TGTGCCAGCAGCCTCTCACCAGCTTACTATGGCTACACCTTC
TRBJ2-2 | TRBD2 | - | TRBV7-9 | CASSSRTSVTGELFF | TGTGCCAGCAGCTCCAGGACTAGCGTCACCGGGGAGCTGTTTTTT
TRBJ2-7 | - | few | TRBV19 | CATAAGTGSYEQYF | TGTGCCACCGCCGCCGGGACGGGCTCCTACGAGCAGTACTTC
TRBJ2-3 | - | few | TRBV20-1 | CSALVALWADTQYF | TGCAGTGCTTTGGTAGCTCTATGGGCAGATACGCAGTATTTT